This TCR beta chain originates from a study of neurological immune-mediated disorders. Time point noted: longitudinal time-point 2. Each CDR3 protein is one row after TCRdb ran MiXCR on the 5' RACE reads. This table has roughly 60,000 distinct CDR3 sequences, 9.7% appearing once. This clonotype was recorded at least ten times. V lost 4 bases to trimming and J lost 8 bases; unmatched junction nucleotides: 17. Germline V gene data show CDR1 as SGHRS and CDR2 as YFSETQ. This CDR3 is built from 17 residues. The V call is TRBV5-1, the J call TRBJ2-1, with 8 positions matching TRBD1. Sequencing was performed on PBMCs. This TCR derives from a man aged 30-40 years in good health. In nucleotides, the CDR3 is TGCGCCAGCAGCCCCGGACAGGGAGGACGGCTTAGGGATGAGCAGTTCTTC. It is translated as CASSPGQGGRLRDEQFF. The full variable domain, its missing parts supplied by reference TRBV5-1 and TRBJ2-1, is KAGVTQTPRYLIKTRGQQVTLSCSPISGHRSVSWYQQTPGQGLQFLFEYFSETQRNKGNFPGRFSGRQFSNSRSEMNVSTLELGDSALYLCASSPGQGGRLRDEQFFGPGTRLTVL.